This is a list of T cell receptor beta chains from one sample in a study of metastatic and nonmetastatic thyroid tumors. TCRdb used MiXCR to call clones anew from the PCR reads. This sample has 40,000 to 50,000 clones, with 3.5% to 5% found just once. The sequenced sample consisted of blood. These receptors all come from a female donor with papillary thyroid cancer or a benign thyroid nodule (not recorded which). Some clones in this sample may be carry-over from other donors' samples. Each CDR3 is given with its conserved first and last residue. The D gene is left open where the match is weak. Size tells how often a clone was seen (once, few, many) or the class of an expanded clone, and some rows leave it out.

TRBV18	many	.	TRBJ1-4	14	CASSPPRPNEKLFF	TGTGCCAGCTCACCACCGAGACCGAATGAAAAACTGTTTTTT
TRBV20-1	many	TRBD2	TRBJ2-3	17	CSTLSTSGITSTDTQYF	TGCAGTACCCTATCGACTAGCGGGATTACTAGCACAGATACGCAGTATTTT
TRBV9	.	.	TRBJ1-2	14	CARSADGLNYGYTF	TGTGCCAGAAGCGCGGACGGTCTTAACTATGGCTACACCTTC
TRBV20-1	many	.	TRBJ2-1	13	CSARERTHNEQFF	TGCAGTGCAAGGGAGCGGACCCACAATGAGCAGTTCTTC
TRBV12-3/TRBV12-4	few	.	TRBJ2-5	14	CASSLDEGTETQYF	TGTGCCAGCAGTTTAGATGAGGGGACGGAGACCCAGTACTTC
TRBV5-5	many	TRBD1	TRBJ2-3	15	CASSLGDRATDTQYF	TGTGCCAGCAGCTTGGGGGACAGGGCTACAGATACGCAGTATTTT
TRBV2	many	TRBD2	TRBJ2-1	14	CASSGGSSYNEQFF	TGTGCCAGCAGTGGCGGGAGTTCCTACAATGAGCAGTTCTTC
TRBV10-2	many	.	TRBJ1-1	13	CASTQTGNTEAFF	TGCGCCAGCACCCAGACAGGAAACACTGAAGCTTTCTTT
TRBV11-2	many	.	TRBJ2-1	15	CASSLSFTMSSSEFF	TGTGCCAGCAGCTTAAGCTTTACAATGAGCAGTTCTGAGTTCTTC
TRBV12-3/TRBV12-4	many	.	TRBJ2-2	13	CASRQGDTGELFF	TGTGCCAGCAGACAGGGAGACACCGGGGAGCTGTTTTTT
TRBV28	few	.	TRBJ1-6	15	CASSPRFRGSSPLHF	TGTGCCAGCAGTCCCCGTTTTAGGGGGTCCTCACCCCTCCACTTT
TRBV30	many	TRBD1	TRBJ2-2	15	CAWSVGTGVTGELFF	TGTGCCTGGAGTGTAGGGACAGGGGTCACCGGGGAGCTGTTTTTT
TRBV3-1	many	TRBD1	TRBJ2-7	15	CASSQGWTGLYEQYF	TGTGCCAGCAGCCAAGGCTGGACAGGCCTATACGAGCAGTACTTC
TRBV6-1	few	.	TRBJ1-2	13	CASSGGIRSGYTF	TGTGCCAGCAGCGGCGGGATTAGGTCTGGCTACACCTTC
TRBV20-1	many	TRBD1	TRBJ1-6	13	CSARGQGRSPLHF	TGCAGTGCTAGGGGACAGGGACGTTCACCCCTCCACTTT
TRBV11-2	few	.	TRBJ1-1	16	CASSSVGDVRDTEAFF	TGTGCCAGCAGCTCAGTGGGGGACGTACGGGACACTGAAGCTTTCTTT
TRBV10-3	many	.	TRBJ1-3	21	CAISLPTEHLTDSRSGNTIYF	TGTGCCATCAGTCTACCAACGGAGCATCTCACCGACAGCAGGTCTGGAAACACCATATATTTT
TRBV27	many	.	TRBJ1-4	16	CASSPRFGATNEKLFF	TGTGCCAGCAGCCCCCGTTTTGGCGCAACTAATGAAAAACTGTTTTTT
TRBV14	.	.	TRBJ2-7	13	CASSQVPESEQYF	TGTGCCAGCAGCCAAGTGCCAGAATCCGAGCAGTACTTC
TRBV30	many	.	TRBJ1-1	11	CAWSPGQFAFF	TGTGCCTGGAGCCCCGGACAGTTCGCTTTCTTT
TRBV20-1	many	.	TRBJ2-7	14	CSARGQGHSYEQYF	TGCAGTGCTAGAGGCCAGGGGCACTCCTACGAGCAGTACTTC
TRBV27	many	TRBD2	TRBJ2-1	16	CASSLDSGRNLNEQFF	TGTGCCAGCAGCTTGGATAGCGGGAGGAATTTAAATGAGCAGTTCTTC
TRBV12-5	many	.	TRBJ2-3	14	CASGLGEITDTQYF	TGTGCTAGTGGACTCGGGGAGATCACAGATACGCAGTATTTT
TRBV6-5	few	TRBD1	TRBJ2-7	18	CASSSRQGSTKLNYEQYF	TGTGCCAGCAGTTCCAGACAGGGATCCACCAAATTAAACTACGAGCAGTACTTC
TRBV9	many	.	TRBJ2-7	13	CASSARTEAGQYF	TGTGCCAGCAGCGCCCGGACAGAGGCAGGGCAGTACTTC
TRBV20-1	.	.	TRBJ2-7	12	CSRRWTTDEQYF	TGCAGTCGGCGGTGGACTACCGACGAGCAGTACTTC
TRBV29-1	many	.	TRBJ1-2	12	CSVGPQGFGYTF	TGCAGCGTTGGTCCGCAGGGATTTGGCTACACCTTC
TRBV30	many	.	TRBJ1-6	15	CAWSAVGTYGSPPHF	TGTGCCTGGAGCGCTGTCGGGACCTATGGTTCACCCCCCCACTTT
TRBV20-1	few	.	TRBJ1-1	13	CSARWDGGTEAFF	TGCAGTGCTAGGTGGGATGGTGGGACTGAAGCTTTCTTT
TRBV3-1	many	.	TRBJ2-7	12	CASSRTPYEQYF	TGTGCCAGCAGCCGCACTCCCTACGAGCAGTACTTC
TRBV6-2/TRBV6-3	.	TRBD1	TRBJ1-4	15	CASPGGERGNEKLFF	TGTGCCAGCCCAGGGGGGGAGAGAGGTAATGAAAAACTGTTTTTT
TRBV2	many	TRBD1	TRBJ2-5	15	CASTMDRVYQETQYF	TGTGCCAGCACTATGGACAGGGTGTACCAAGAGACCCAGTACTTC